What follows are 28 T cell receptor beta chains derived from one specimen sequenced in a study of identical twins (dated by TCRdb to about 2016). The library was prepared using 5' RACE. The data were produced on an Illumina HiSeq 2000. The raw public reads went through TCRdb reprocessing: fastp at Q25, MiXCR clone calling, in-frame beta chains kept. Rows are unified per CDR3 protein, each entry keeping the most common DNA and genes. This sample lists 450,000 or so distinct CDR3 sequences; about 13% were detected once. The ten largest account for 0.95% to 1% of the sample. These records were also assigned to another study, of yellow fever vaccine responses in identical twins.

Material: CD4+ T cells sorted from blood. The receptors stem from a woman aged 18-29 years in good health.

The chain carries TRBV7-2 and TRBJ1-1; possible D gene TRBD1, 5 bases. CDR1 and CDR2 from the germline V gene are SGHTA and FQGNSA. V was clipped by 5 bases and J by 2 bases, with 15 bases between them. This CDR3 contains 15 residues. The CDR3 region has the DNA TGTGCCAGCAGCGTGCAGGGTCATTATAACACTGAAGCTTTCTTT. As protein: CASSVQGHYNTEAFF.

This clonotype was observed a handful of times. The CDR3 sequence is CATSSFQGPSPLHF. For the CDR3, the DNA is TGTGCCACCAGCAGTTTCCAGGGACCTTCACCCCTCCACTTT. This chain joins TRBV15 and TRBJ1-6, with D possibly TRBD1 on 5 matching bases. Germline lookup yields CDR1 LNHNV and CDR2 YYDKDF (reference sequence). Trimming took 3 bases from V and 9 from J, leaving 12 bases between them. The CDR3 contains 14 residues.

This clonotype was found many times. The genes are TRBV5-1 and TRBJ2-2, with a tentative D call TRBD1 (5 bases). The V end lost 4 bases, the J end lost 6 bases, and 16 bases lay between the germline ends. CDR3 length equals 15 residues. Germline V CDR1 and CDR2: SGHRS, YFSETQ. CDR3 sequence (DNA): TGCGCCAGCAGCCCCACCGACAGTGTGGCCGGGGAGCTGTTTTTT. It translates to CASSPTDSVAGELFF.

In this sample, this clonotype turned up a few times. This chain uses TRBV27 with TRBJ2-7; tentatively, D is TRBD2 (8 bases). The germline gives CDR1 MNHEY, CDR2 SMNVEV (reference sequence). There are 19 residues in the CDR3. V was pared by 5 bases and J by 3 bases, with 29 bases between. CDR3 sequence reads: CASSKRQGSGALGDYEQYF. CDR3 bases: TGTGCCAGCAGTAAACGACAGGGTAGCGGGGCTCTCGGGGACTACGAGCAGTACTTC.

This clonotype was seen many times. The CDR3 DNA follows: TGTGCCAGCAGCACCTGGGACAGGGGGGACTACGAGCAGTACTTC. It yields the protein CASSTWDRGDYEQYF. The chain recombines TRBV21-1 with TRBJ2-7; the table calls TRBD1, which could not be checked here. TRBV21-1 is an annotated pseudogene. This CDR3 spans 15 amino acids.

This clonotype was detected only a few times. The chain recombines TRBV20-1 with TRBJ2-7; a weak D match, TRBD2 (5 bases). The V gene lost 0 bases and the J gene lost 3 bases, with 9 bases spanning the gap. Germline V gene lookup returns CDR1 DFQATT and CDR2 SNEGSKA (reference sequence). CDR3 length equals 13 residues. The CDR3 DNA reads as TGCAGTGCTAGAGACGGGATTAACTACGAGCAGTACTTC. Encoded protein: CSARDGINYEQYF.

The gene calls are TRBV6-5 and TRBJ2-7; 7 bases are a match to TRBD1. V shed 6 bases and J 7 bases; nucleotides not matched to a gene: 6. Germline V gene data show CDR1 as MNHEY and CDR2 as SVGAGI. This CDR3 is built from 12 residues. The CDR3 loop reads CASRTGLFEQYF. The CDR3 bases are TGTGCCAGCAGGACAGGGTTATTTGAGCAGTACTTC.

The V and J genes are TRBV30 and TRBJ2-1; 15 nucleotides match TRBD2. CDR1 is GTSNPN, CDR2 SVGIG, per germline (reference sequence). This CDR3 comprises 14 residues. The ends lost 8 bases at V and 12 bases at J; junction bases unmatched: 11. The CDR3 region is CAATPGLAGGRQFF. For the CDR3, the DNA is TGTGCCGCCACCCCAGGACTAGCGGGAGGGCGGCAGTTCTTC.

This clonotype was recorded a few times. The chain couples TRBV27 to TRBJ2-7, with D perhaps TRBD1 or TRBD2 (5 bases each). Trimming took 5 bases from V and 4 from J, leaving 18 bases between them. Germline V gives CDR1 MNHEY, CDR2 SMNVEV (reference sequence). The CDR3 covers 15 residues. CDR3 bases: TGTGCCAGCAGTCCCCCCGCAGGGACGGTTTACGAGCAGTACTTC. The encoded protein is CASSPPAGTVYEQYF.

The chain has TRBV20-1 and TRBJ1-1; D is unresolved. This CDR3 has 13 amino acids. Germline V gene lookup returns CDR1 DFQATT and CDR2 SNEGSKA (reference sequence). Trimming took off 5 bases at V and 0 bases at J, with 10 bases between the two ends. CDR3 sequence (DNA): TGCAGTGCTCCCCAAGTCCTGAACACTGAAGCTTTCTTT. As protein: CSAPQVLNTEAFF.

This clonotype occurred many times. Here the CDR3 reads CAISSGEETQYF. The CDR3 DNA sequence: TGTGCCATCAGTAGCGGGGAAGAGACCCAGTACTTC. The chain couples TRBV10-3 to TRBJ2-5; 7 bases agree with TRBD2. V lost 5 bases to trimming and J lost 3 bases; unmatched junction nucleotides: 0. CDR3 size: 12 residues. Looked up from germline, CDR1 is ENHRY and CDR2 is SYGVKD.

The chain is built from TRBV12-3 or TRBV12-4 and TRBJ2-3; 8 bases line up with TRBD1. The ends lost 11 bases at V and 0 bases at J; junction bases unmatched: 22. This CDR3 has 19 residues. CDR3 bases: TGTGCCCTCAGTTTAGCCCGACCCGGACAGGGAATAAGCACAGATACGCAGTATTTT. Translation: CALSLARPGQGISTDTQYF.

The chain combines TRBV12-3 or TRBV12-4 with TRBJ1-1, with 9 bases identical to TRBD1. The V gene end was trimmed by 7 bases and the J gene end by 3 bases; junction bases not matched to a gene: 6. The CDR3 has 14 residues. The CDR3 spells CASTGTGSYTEAFF. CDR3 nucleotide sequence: TGTGCCAGCACTGGGACAGGGAGCTACACTGAAGCTTTCTTT.

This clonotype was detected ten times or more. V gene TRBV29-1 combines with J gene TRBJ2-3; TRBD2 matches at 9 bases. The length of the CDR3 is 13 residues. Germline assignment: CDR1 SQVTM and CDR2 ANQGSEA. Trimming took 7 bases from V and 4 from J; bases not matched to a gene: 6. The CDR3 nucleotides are TGCAGCGGTGTAGCGGGAGTCCCAGATACGCAGTATTTT. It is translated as CSGVAGVPDTQYF.

The CDR3 is CATSDLGQLNTGELFF. CDR3 nucleotides: TGTGCCACCAGTGATTTAGGACAGCTGAACACCGGGGAGCTGTTTTTT. The rearrangement joins TRBV24-1 to TRBJ2-2, with a weak D call TRBD1 (6 bases). Trimming took 1 base from V and 1 from J, leaving 9 bases between them. The CDR3 loop spans 16 amino acids. CDR1 KGHDR and CDR2 SFDVKD come from the germline V gene.

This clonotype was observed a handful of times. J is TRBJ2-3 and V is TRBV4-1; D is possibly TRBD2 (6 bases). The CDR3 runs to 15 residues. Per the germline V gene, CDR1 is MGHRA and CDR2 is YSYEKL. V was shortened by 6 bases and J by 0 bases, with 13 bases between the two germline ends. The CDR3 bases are TGCGCCAGCAGGTTAGCGGAGCCTAGCACAGATACGCAGTATTTT. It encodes CASRLAEPSTDTQYF.

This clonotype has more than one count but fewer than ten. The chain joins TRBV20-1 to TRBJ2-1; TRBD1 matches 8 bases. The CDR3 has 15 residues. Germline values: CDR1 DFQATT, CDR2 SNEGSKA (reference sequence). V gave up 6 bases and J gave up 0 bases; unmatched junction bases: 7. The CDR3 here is CSARRQGSSYNEQFF. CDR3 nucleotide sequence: TGCAGTGCGCGCCGACAGGGGAGCTCCTACAATGAGCAGTTCTTC.

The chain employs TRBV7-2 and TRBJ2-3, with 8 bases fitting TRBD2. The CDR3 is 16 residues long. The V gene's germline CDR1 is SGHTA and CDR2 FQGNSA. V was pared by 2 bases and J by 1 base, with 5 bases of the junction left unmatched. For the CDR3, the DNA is TGTGCCAGCAGCTTACGGCGGGAGGCCGGCACAGATACGCAGTATTTT. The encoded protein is CASSLRREAGTDTQYF.

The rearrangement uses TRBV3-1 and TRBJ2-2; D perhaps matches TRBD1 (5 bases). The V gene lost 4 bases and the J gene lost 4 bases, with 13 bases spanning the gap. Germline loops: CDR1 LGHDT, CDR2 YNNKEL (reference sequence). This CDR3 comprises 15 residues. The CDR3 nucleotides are TGTGCCAGCAGCCTAAGGGGCGCGAGCACCGGGGAGCTGTTTTTT. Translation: CASSLRGASTGELFF.

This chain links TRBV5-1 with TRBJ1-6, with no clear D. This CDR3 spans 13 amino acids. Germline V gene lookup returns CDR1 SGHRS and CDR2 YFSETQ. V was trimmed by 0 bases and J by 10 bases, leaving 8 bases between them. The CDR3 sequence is CASSLVLLSPLHF. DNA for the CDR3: TGCGCCAGCAGCTTGGTTCTTTTGTCACCCCTCCACTTT.

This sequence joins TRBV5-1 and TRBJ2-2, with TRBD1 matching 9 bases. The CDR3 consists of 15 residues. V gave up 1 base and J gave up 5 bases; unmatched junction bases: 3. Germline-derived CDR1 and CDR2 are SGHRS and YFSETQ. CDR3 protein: CASSLRTGETGELFF. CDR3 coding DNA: TGCGCCAGCAGCTTGCGGACAGGGGAAACCGGGGAGCTGTTTTTT.

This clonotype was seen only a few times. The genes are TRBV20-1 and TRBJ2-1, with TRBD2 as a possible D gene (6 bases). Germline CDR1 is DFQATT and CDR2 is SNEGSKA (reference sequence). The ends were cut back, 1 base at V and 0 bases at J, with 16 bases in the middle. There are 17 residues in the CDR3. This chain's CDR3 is CSARGGYRRGSYNEQFF. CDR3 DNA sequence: TGCAGTGCTAGAGGGGGGTATCGGCGGGGCTCCTACAATGAGCAGTTCTTC.

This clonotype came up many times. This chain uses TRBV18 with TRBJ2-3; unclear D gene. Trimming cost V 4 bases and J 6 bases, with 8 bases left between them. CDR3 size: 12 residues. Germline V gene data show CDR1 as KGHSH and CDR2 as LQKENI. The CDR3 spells CASSLRIDTQYF. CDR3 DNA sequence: TGTGCCAGCTCACTGCGGATTGATACGCAGTATTTT. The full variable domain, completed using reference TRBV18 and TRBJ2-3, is NAGVMQNPRHLVRRRGQEARLRCSPMKGHSHVYWYRQLPEEGLKFMVYLQKENIIDESGMPKERFSAEFPKEGPSILRIQQVVRGDSAAYFCASSLRIDTQYFGPGTRLTVL.

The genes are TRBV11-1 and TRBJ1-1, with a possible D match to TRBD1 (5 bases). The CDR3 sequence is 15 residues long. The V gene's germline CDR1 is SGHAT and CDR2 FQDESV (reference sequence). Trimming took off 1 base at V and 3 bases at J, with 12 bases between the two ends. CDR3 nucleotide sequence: TGTGCCAGCAGCTTAGACCGGGACGGAGACACTGAAGCTTTCTTT. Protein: CASSLDRDGDTEAFF.

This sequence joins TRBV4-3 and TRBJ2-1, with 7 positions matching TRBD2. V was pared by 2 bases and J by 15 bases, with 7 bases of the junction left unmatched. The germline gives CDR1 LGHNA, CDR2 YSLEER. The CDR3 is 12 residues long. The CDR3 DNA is TGCGCCAGCAGCCAAAGGACTAGTCATTTGTTCTTC. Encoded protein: CASSQRTSHLFF.

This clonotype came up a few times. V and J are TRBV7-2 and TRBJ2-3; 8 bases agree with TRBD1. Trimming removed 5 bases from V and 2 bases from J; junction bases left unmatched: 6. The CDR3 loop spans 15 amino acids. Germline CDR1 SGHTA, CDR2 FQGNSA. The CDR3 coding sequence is TGTGCCAGCAGCATACAGGGGGTGATCACAGATACGCAGTATTTT. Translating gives CASSIQGVITDTQYF.

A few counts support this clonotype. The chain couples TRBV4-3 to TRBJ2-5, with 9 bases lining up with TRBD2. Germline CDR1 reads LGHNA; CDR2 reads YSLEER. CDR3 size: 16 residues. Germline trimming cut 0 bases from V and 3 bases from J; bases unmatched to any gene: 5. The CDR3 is CASSQDKGGREETQYF. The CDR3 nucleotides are TGCGCCAGCAGCCAAGATAAAGGCGGGAGGGAAGAGACCCAGTACTTC.

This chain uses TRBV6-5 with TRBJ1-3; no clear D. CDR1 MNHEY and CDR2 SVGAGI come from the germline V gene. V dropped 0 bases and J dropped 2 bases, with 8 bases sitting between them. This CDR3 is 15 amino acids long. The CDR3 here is CASSYSHGAGNTIYF. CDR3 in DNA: TGTGCCAGCAGTTACTCGCATGGGGCTGGAAACACCATATATTTT.